The source of this TCR beta chain is a study of CD8 T cells in ankylosing spondylitis. Germline CDR1 and CDR2: SGHRS and YFSETQ. The V and J ends lost 3 bases and 0 bases, in that order; junction bases with no gene match: 5. The CDR3 contains 15 residues. General observations from the study: The clones that were linked to disease were reported to be significantly enriched in matched synovial fluid samples from ankylosing spondylitis patients. Eight highly homologous variants formed a TCR beta motif that appeared characteristic of ankylosing spondylitis blood.

Quantitative 5'-RACE with molecular barcodes was used to make the TCR beta libraries. TCRdb re-called the 5' RACE reads with MiXCR, one entry per CDR3 protein. The data hold 380,000 or so distinct CDR3 sequences, with 20% observed a single time. A note on this clonotype: Antigen specificity is unknown.

This chain joins TRBV5-1 and TRBJ1-1; 7 bases are a match to TRBD1. This receptor was obtained from a male donor with ankylosing spondylitis or in good health (not recorded which). Specimen: blood, either unsorted or a sorted T cell fraction (not recorded which). The CDR3, as DNA: TGCGCCAGCAGCTACGGACAGGAAATGAACACTGAAGCTTTCTTT. Translated, it gives CASSYGQEMNTEAFF.